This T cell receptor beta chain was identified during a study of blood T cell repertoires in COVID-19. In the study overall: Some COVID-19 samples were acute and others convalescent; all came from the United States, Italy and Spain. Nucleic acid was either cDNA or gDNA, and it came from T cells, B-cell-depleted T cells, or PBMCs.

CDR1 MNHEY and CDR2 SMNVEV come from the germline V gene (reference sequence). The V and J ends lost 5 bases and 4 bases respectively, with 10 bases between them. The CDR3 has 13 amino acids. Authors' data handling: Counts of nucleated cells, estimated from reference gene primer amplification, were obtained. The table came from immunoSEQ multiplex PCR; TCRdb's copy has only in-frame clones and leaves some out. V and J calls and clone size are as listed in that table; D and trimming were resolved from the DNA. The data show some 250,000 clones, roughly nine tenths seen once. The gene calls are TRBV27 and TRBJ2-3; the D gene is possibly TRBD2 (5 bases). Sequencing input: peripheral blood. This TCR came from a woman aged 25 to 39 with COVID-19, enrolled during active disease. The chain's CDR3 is CASSPSYPDTQYF. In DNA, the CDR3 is TGTGCCAGCAGTCCTAGCTACCCAGATACGCAGTATTTT.